This T cell receptor (beta chain) was obtained from a study of CD8+CD57+ T cells in acquired aplastic anemia. TCR beta VDJ and CDR3 were profiled, and genomic DNA was the template. TCRdb processed the reads anew with MiXCR; each CDR3 protein has one entry. The data contain around 200,000 distinct CDR3 sequences, 50% to 65% of them singletons. The CDR3 runs to 17 residues. V lost 0 bases, J lost 0 bases, and 9 bases lay in between. Sequencing was done on patients that had shown CD8+CD57+ cell expansion by flow cytometry. This clonotype was sampled from a human donor with aplastic anemia. The sample comprised sorted CD4+, CD8+, or CD8+CD57+ T cells (not recorded which) from PBMCs. The chain employs TRBV12-3 or TRBV12-4 and TRBJ1-6; D may be TRBD1 (5 bases). This CDR3 is CASSLAMGGSYNSPLHF. CDR3 DNA: TGTGCCAGCAGTTTAGCCATGGGGGGCTCCTATAATTCACCCCTCCACTTT.